This TCR beta chain was observed in a study of T cells in narcolepsy. Losses at the gene ends were 4 bases for V and 3 bases for J; bases not matched to a gene: 7. There are 15 residues in the CDR3. CDR1 is LNHDA and CDR2 is SQIVND in the germline V gene (reference sequence). Method: immunoSEQ multiplex PCR; TCRdb's copy keeps in-frame clones and lacks some. The sample lists some 30,000 clones; around 87% were seen once. Sequenced input: CD45RA- memory CD4+ T cells from PBMCs. The chain links TRBV19 to TRBJ1-1; 8 nucleotides agree with TRBD1. This clonotype was obtained from a human donor with narcolepsy. Here the CDR3 DNA reads TGTGCCAGTAGTACCGGACAGGGATTGGACACTGAAGCTTTCTTT. Its protein is CASSTGQGLDTEAFF.